These T cell receptor beta chains were read from a single sample in a study of T cell repertoires in cytomegalovirus infection. Each CDR3 protein gets one entry after TCRdb re-called the reads with MiXCR. The sample shows 150,000 to 200,000 distinct CDR3 sequences, about 18% of them seen only once. The specimen was CD8+ T cells from PBMCs. The receptor source for this set is a human donor in good health (CMV status not recorded). Some clones in this sample may be carry-over from other donors' samples. The CDR3 runs from the conserved cysteine through the conserved F or W. A D gene is named only where the DNA matches it firmly. Expanded clones are given a class, and other clones once, few, many or no size at all.

clone_size: NA; j_call: TRBJ2-1; d_call: TRBD2; v_call: TRBV14; cdr3_aa: CASSHPAGGHLEQFF; cdr3_nt: TGTGCCAGCAGCCATCCGGCGGGGGGCCATCTAGAGCAGTTCTTC
clone_size: NA; j_call: TRBJ2-7; d_call: NA; v_call: TRBV7-2; cdr3_aa: CASSTQGWEQYF; cdr3_nt: TGTGCCAGCAGCACCCAGGGGTGGGAGCAGTACTTC
clone_size: NA; j_call: TRBJ1-1; d_call: NA; v_call: TRBV2; cdr3_aa: CASESNTEAFF; cdr3_nt: TGTGCCAGCGAATCCAACACTGAAGCTTTCTTT
clone_size: NA; j_call: TRBJ2-2; d_call: TRBD1; v_call: TRBV10-3; cdr3_aa: CAISDGTGSDGELFF; cdr3_nt: TGTGCCATCAGTGACGGGACAGGGTCTGACGGGGAGCTGTTTTTT
clone_size: NA; j_call: TRBJ1-5; d_call: NA; v_call: TRBV7-2; cdr3_aa: CASSLNRVLNQPQHF; cdr3_nt: TGTGCCAGCAGCTTAAACAGGGTCCTGAATCAGCCCCAGCATTTT
clone_size: few; j_call: TRBJ2-1; d_call: TRBD2; v_call: TRBV12-3/TRBV12-4; cdr3_aa: CASSPPSGGVYNEQFF; cdr3_nt: TGTGCCAGCAGTCCTCCTAGCGGGGGTGTCTACAATGAGCAGTTCTTC
clone_size: few; j_call: TRBJ2-1; d_call: NA; v_call: TRBV7-9; cdr3_aa: CASSLKVNNEQFF; cdr3_nt: TGTGCCAGCAGCTTGAAGGTCAACAATGAGCAGTTCTTC
clone_size: few; j_call: TRBJ1-1; d_call: NA; v_call: TRBV7-9; cdr3_aa: CASSARTGAHHTTFF; cdr3_nt: TGTGCCAGCAGCGCGCGGACCGGGGCGCACCATACAACTTTCTTT
clone_size: NA; j_call: TRBJ2-2; d_call: NA; v_call: TRBV4-3; cdr3_aa: CASSHPREPGELFF; cdr3_nt: TGCGCCAGCAGCCATCCACGGGAGCCCGGGGAGCTGTTTTTT
clone_size: few; j_call: TRBJ2-5; d_call: TRBD2; v_call: TRBV12-3/TRBV12-4; cdr3_aa: CASRQRRAGGQETQYF; cdr3_nt: TGTGCCAGCAGACAACGACGAGCGGGAGGGCAAGAGACCCAGTACTTC
clone_size: many; j_call: TRBJ2-3; d_call: NA; v_call: TRBV25-1; cdr3_aa: CASSLMTVADTQYF; cdr3_nt: TGTGCCAGCAGTCTAATGACAGTCGCAGATACGCAGTATTTT
clone_size: NA; j_call: TRBJ2-1; d_call: NA; v_call: TRBV30; cdr3_aa: CAAQSVGGRNEQFF; cdr3_nt: TGTGCCGCTCAATCGGTGGGGGGGCGCAATGAGCAGTTCTTC
clone_size: NA; j_call: TRBJ2-5; d_call: TRBD1; v_call: TRBV5-1; cdr3_aa: CASSWGDRVLQETQYF; cdr3_nt: TGCGCCAGCAGCTGGGGGGACAGGGTACTCCAAGAGACCCAGTACTTC
clone_size: few; j_call: TRBJ2-2; d_call: TRBD1; v_call: TRBV7-6; cdr3_aa: CASSQTGSNTGELFF; cdr3_nt: TGTGCCAGCAGCCAGACAGGGTCCAACACCGGGGAGCTGTTTTTT
clone_size: few; j_call: TRBJ2-1; d_call: NA; v_call: TRBV28; cdr3_aa: CASSPLGTASYNEQFF; cdr3_nt: TGTGCCAGCAGTCCTCTCGGGACTGCCTCCTACAATGAGCAGTTCTTC
clone_size: few; j_call: TRBJ2-5; d_call: TRBD2; v_call: TRBV7-9; cdr3_aa: CASSSGLAGTGETQYF; cdr3_nt: TGTGCCAGCAGCTCGGGACTAGCGGGTACTGGGGAGACCCAGTACTTC
clone_size: few; j_call: TRBJ2-1; d_call: TRBD2; v_call: TRBV6-5; cdr3_aa: CASSYDLAGDHNEQFF; cdr3_nt: TGTGCCAGCAGTTACGACCTAGCGGGGGACCACAATGAGCAGTTCTTC
clone_size: NA; j_call: TRBJ1-1; d_call: TRBD1; v_call: TRBV4-1; cdr3_aa: CASSQTGTGTEAFF; cdr3_nt: TGCGCCAGCAGCCAGACCGGGACAGGGACTGAAGCTTTCTTT
clone_size: NA; j_call: TRBJ2-1; d_call: NA; v_call: TRBV12-3/TRBV12-4; cdr3_aa: CASSLGNSYNEQFF; cdr3_nt: TGTGCCAGCAGTTTAGGAAACTCCTACAATGAGCAGTTCTTC
clone_size: NA; j_call: TRBJ2-7; d_call: NA; v_call: TRBV20-1; cdr3_aa: CSARAADISSYEQYF; cdr3_nt: TGCAGTGCTAGAGCGGCGGACATCAGCTCCTACGAGCAGTACTTC
clone_size: few; j_call: TRBJ1-2; d_call: TRBD1; v_call: TRBV7-9; cdr3_aa: CASSLERQGIYGYTF; cdr3_nt: TGTGCCAGCAGCTTAGAGCGACAGGGCATCTATGGCTACACCTTC
clone_size: NA; j_call: TRBJ1-1; d_call: NA; v_call: TRBV19; cdr3_aa: CASTLGTVNTEAFF; cdr3_nt: TGTGCCAGTACCCTAGGGACGGTGAACACTGAAGCTTTCTTT
clone_size: few; j_call: TRBJ2-4; d_call: TRBD2; v_call: TRBV12-3/TRBV12-4; cdr3_aa: CASSRTSGEAKNIQYF; cdr3_nt: TGTGCCAGCAGTCGGACTAGCGGGGAGGCCAAAAACATTCAGTACTTC
clone_size: NA; j_call: TRBJ2-5; d_call: NA; v_call: TRBV11-1; cdr3_aa: CAISDGGLGEETQYF; cdr3_nt: TGTGCCATCAGCGACGGGGGGCTAGGGGAAGAGACCCAGTACTTC
clone_size: NA; j_call: TRBJ1-1; d_call: NA; v_call: TRBV12-3/TRBV12-4; cdr3_aa: CASSPAQRTGPFLEAFF; cdr3_nt: TGTGCCAGCAGCCCCGCTCAACGAACAGGACCTTTTCTCGAAGCTTTCTTT
clone_size: few; j_call: TRBJ2-1; d_call: TRBD2; v_call: TRBV7-9; cdr3_aa: CASKPSGDLYNEQFF; cdr3_nt: TGTGCCAGCAAGCCTAGCGGGGATCTTTACAATGAGCAGTTCTTC
clone_size: once; j_call: TRBJ1-1; d_call: NA; v_call: TRBV20-1; cdr3_aa: CSASYPDRNTEAFF; cdr3_nt: TGCAGTGCTAGTTATCCTGATCGGAACACTGAAGCTTTCTTT